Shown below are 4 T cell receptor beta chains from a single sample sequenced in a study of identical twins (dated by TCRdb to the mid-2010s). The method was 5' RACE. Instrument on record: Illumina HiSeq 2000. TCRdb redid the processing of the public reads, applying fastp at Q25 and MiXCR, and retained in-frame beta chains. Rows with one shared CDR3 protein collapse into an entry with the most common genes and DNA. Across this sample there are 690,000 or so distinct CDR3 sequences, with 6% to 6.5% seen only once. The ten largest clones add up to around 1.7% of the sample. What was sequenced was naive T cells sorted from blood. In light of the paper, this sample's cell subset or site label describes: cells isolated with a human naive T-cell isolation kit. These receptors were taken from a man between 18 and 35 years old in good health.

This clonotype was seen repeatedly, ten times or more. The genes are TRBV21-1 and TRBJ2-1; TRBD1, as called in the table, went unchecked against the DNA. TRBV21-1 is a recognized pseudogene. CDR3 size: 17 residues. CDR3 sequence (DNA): TGTGCCAGCAGCAAAGGGGCCCCGGGACAGGGTGACAATGAGCAGTTCTTC. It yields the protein CASSKGAPGQGDNEQFF.

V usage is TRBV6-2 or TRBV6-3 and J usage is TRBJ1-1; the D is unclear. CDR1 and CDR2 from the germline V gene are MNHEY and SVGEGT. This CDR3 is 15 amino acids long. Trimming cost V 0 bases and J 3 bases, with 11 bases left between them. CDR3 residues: CASSYSLWIDTEAFF. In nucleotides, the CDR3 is TGTGCCAGCAGTTACTCGTTGTGGATAGACACTGAAGCTTTCTTT.

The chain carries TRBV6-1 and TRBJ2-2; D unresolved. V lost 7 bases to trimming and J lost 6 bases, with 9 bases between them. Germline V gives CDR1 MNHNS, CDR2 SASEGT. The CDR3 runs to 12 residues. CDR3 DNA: TGTGCCAGCACTTGGGGTGCCGGGGAGCTGTTTTTT. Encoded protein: CASTWGAGELFF.

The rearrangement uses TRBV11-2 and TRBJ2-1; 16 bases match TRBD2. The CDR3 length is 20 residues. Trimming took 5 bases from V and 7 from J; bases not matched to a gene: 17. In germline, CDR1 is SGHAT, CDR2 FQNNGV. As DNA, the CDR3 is TGTGCCAGCAGCCCCGTCGTTGGGACTAGCGGGAGGGCCGGAGGGAATGAGCAGTTCTTC. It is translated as CASSPVVGTSGRAGGNEQFF.